The present TCR beta chain was sequenced within a study of T cell responses to AZD1222 COVID-19 vaccine. In the study overall: Second doses at about 4 or about 12 weeks were pooled. Points from the study as a whole: Receipt of two AZD1222 doses was followed by a rise in Spike-specific TCR breadth and depth.

Germline assignment: CDR1 SGHVS and CDR2 FNYEAQ. CDR3 length: 15 amino acids. Trimming took 5 bases from V and 6 from J, leaving 17 bases between them. TCRdb's copy holds only in-frame clones and misses some; the assay was immunoSEQ multiplex PCR. The sample lists more than 100,000 clones, roughly 89% seen once, with over 40% in the top ten. Notes on this clone: The antigen remains unidentified.

The sequence came from an adult in good health. The V and J genes are TRBV7-6 and TRBJ1-5, with D uncertain. Specimen: peripheral blood, collected on day 0 of AZD1222 vaccination. The CDR3 here is CASSVTDGSGQPQHF. CDR3 nucleotides: TGTGCCAGCAGCGTAACCGATGGGTCCGGTCAGCCCCAGCATTTT.